This is a list of T cell receptor beta chains from one sample in a study of early T cells in non-severe SARS-CoV-2 infection. TCRdb passed the 5' RACE reads through MiXCR, listing each CDR3 protein once. Of about 40,000 distinct CDR3 sequences listed, about 23% are singletons. The sample consisted of whole blood, taken at baseline. The source of these receptors is an adult who was a healthcare worker with PCR-confirmed SARS-CoV-2 infection or an uninfected control (not recorded which). Both conserved end residues are part of each CDR3. The order of the fields is clone size, D gene, V gene, J gene, CDR3 DNA, CDR3 protein. D genes are given only for firm matches. Some rows have no size entry. The others give once, few or many, or a class for an expanded clone.

clone size: .
D gene: .
V gene: TRBV3-2
J gene: TRBJ2-5
CDR3 DNA: TGTGCCAGCAGCCTCCTCCGGGAAACCCAAGAGACCCAGTACTTC
CDR3 protein: CASSLLRETQETQYF

clone size: once
D gene: TRBD1
V gene: TRBV5-1
J gene: TRBJ2-6
CDR3 DNA: TGCGCCAGCAGTGACAGGGCCGGGGCCAACGTCCTGACTTTC
CDR3 protein: CASSDRAGANVLTF

clone size: few
D gene: .
V gene: TRBV28
J gene: TRBJ1-2
CDR3 DNA: TGTGCCAGCAACCCCACAGGTTATGGCTACACCTTC
CDR3 protein: CASNPTGYGYTF

clone size: few
D gene: .
V gene: TRBV12-3/TRBV12-4
J gene: TRBJ2-7
CDR3 DNA: TGTGCCAGCAGCCTCACCCGACAGGTCTACGAGCAGTACTTC
CDR3 protein: CASSLTRQVYEQYF

clone size: .
D gene: .
V gene: TRBV6-6
J gene: TRBJ2-7
CDR3 DNA: TGTGCCAGCCTGAACAGGGCTACGAGCTCCTACGAGCAGTACTTC
CDR3 protein: CASLNRATSSYEQYF

clone size: few
D gene: .
V gene: TRBV7-2
J gene: TRBJ2-7
CDR3 DNA: TGTGCCAGCAGCTTCCGTAGCGGCCCCCCGGGGGACGAGCAGTACTTC
CDR3 protein: CASSFRSGPPGDEQYF

clone size: .
D gene: TRBD2
V gene: TRBV10-3
J gene: TRBJ2-1
CDR3 DNA: TGTGCCATCACCGACGGGGAGGGCAATGAGCAGTTCTTC
CDR3 protein: CAITDGEGNEQFF

clone size: few
D gene: .
V gene: TRBV5-4
J gene: TRBJ2-5
CDR3 DNA: TGTGCCAGCAGCTTGGCCTCCTCCCCGACCCAGTACTTC
CDR3 protein: CASSLASSPTQYF

clone size: .
D gene: TRBD1
V gene: TRBV5-5
J gene: TRBJ1-2
CDR3 DNA: TGTGCCAGCAGCTTTGGGACAGGGCCTTATGGCTACACCTTC
CDR3 protein: CASSFGTGPYGYTF

clone size: .
D gene: TRBD2
V gene: TRBV10-1
J gene: TRBJ2-1
CDR3 DNA: TGCGCCAGCAGTGAAGGAAGCGGGGGGGTGCATGAGCAGTTCTTC
CDR3 protein: CASSEGSGGVHEQFF

clone size: few
D gene: .
V gene: TRBV29-1
J gene: TRBJ2-1
CDR3 DNA: TGCAGCGAGGCTGTAGGGGCTTACAATGAGCAGTTCTTC
CDR3 protein: CSEAVGAYNEQFF

clone size: few
D gene: .
V gene: TRBV6-2/TRBV6-3
J gene: TRBJ2-7
CDR3 DNA: TGTGCCAGCAGTTATAGCGGTGGAACCTACGAGCAGTACTTC
CDR3 protein: CASSYSGGTYEQYF

clone size: .
D gene: .
V gene: TRBV7-8
J gene: TRBJ1-5
CDR3 DNA: TGTGCCAGCAGCTTAGATCACGGGAGCAATCAGCCCCAGCATTTT
CDR3 protein: CASSLDHGSNQPQHF

clone size: many
D gene: .
V gene: TRBV20-1
J gene: TRBJ2-7
CDR3 DNA: TGCAGTGCTAGAGAATTGGGGTTAGATTGGTCCCCGACCTACGAGCAGTACTTC
CDR3 protein: CSARELGLDWSPTYEQYF

clone size: .
D gene: TRBD2
V gene: TRBV10-1
J gene: TRBJ2-1
CDR3 DNA: TGCGCCAGCAGTGAACGGACTAGCGGTCTCAATGAGCAGTTCTTC
CDR3 protein: CASSERTSGLNEQFF

clone size: .
D gene: TRBD2
V gene: TRBV4-3
J gene: TRBJ2-1
CDR3 DNA: TGCGCCAGCAGCCCCGGCAGCGGGGGTTTGTATGAGCAGTTCTTC
CDR3 protein: CASSPGSGGLYEQFF

clone size: .
D gene: TRBD2
V gene: TRBV4-1
J gene: TRBJ2-5
CDR3 DNA: TGCGCCAGCAGCCATCCTAGCGGGGGCCAAGAGACCCAGTACTTC
CDR3 protein: CASSHPSGGQETQYF

clone size: .
D gene: .
V gene: TRBV6-2/TRBV6-3
J gene: TRBJ1-2
CDR3 DNA: TGTGCCAGCAGTCAGTACTCATCAGAAGGCTACACCTTC
CDR3 protein: CASSQYSSEGYTF

clone size: .
D gene: .
V gene: TRBV19
J gene: TRBJ1-5
CDR3 DNA: TGTGCCAGTAGTATAACGGCTTATAGCAATCAGCCCCAGCATTTT
CDR3 protein: CASSITAYSNQPQHF

clone size: .
D gene: .
V gene: TRBV5-6
J gene: TRBJ2-1
CDR3 DNA: TGTGCCAGCAGCCCGGACGGGAGCTCCTACAATGAGCAGTTCTTC
CDR3 protein: CASSPDGSSYNEQFF

clone size: few
D gene: .
V gene: TRBV3-1
J gene: TRBJ1-1
CDR3 DNA: TGTGCCAGCAGCCAAGCAGCCAACACTGAAGCTTTCTTT
CDR3 protein: CASSQAANTEAFF

clone size: .
D gene: .
V gene: TRBV5-1
J gene: TRBJ1-1
CDR3 DNA: TGCGCCAGCAGCTTGGAAGTACGGGCGGGGACTGAAGCTTTCTTT
CDR3 protein: CASSLEVRAGTEAFF